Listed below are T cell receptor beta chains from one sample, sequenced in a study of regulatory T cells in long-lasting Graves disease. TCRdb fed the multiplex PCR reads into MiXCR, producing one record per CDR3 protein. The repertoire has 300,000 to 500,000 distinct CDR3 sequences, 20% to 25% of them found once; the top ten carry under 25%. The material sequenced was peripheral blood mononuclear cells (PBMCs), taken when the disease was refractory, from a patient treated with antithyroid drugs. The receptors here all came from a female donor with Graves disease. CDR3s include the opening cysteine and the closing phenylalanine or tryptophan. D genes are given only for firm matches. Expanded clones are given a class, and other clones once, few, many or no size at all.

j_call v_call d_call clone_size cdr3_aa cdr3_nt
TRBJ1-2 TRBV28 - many CASSFPGPGGYTF TGTGCCAGCAGTTTTCCAGGCCCCGGGGGCTACACCTTC
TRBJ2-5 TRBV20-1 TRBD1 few CSAIGQVQETQYF TGCAGTGCCATCGGACAGGTCCAAGAGACCCAGTACTTC
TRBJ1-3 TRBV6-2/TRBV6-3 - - CASSWESVGNTIYF TGTGCCAGCAGTTGGGAGTCAGTCGGAAACACCATATATTTT
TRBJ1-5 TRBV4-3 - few CASSQDPASPQHF TGCGCCAGCAGCCAAGATCCGGCCTCGCCCCAGCATTTT
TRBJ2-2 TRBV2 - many CASSPRRSNTGELFF TGTGCCAGCAGTCCGAGAAGGAGTAACACCGGGGAGCTGTTTTTT
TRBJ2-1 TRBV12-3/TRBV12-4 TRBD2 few CASRPTSGNNEQFF TGTGCCAGCAGACCGACTAGCGGCAACAATGAGCAGTTCTTC
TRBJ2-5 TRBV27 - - CASSLRTNFETQYF TGTGCCAGCAGTTTAAGGACTAATTTTGAGACCCAGTACTTC
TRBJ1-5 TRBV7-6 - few CASSTGTDQPQHF TGTGCCAGCAGCACGGGGACTGATCAGCCCCAGCATTTT
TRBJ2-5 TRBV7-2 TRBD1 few CASSSDRGREAQYF TGTGCCAGCAGCTCGGACAGGGGGCGAGAGGCCCAGTACTTC
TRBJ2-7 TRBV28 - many CASSFGSDLYYEQYF TGTGCCAGCAGTTTTGGGTCGGACCTTTACTACGAGCAGTACTTC
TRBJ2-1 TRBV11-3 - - CATSAVLLAYNEQFF TGTGCCACCAGTGCAGTCCTCCTCGCCTACAATGAGCAGTTCTTC
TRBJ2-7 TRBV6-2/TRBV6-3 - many CASSNPYPTSYEQYF TGTGCCAGCAGTAACCCCTACCCAACGTCCTACGAGCAGTACTTC
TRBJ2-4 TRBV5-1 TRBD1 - CASSLEGAGAKNIQYF TGCGCCAGCAGCTTGGAGGGGGCGGGAGCCAAAAACATTCAGTACTTC
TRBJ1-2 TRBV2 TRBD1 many CASSEAGGQEVYGYTF TGTGCCAGCAGTGAGGCGGGTGGACAGGAGGTCTATGGCTACACCTTC
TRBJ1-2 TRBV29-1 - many CSVEGGALYGYTF TGCAGCGTTGAGGGGGGGGCACTCTATGGCTACACCTTC
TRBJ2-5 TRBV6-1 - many CASTYVSGVGYQETQYF TGTGCCAGCACCTACGTCTCTGGGGTCGGATACCAAGAGACCCAGTACTTC
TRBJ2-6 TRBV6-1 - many CASSDNPSGANVLTF TGTGCCAGCAGCGACAACCCCTCTGGGGCCAACGTCCTGACTTTC
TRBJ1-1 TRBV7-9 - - CASSPLRENTEAFF TGTGCCAGCAGCCCGCTGAGAGAGAACACTGAAGCTTTCTTT
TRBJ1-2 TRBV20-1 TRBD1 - CSARGPTGDYGYTF TGCAGTGCTAGAGGACCTACAGGGGACTATGGCTACACCTTC
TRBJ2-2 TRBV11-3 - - CASSLDGDTGELFF TGTGCCAGCAGCTTAGACGGGGACACCGGGGAGCTGTTTTTT
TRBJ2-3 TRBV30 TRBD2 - CASSGGLENTQYF TGTGCCTCCAGCGGGGGACTTGAGAATACGCAGTATTTT
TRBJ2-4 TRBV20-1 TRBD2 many CSASKAGAPKNIQYF TGCAGTGCTAGTAAGGCGGGAGCCCCCAAAAACATTCAGTACTTC
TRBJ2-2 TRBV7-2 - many CASSFLGNTGELFF TGTGCCAGCAGTTTCCTGGGAAACACCGGGGAGCTGTTTTTT
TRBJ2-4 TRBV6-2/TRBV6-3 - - CASSYSMVGNIQYF TGTGCCAGCAGTTACTCGATGGTGGGGAACATTCAGTACTTC
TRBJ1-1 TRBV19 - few CASRNWAITEAFF TGTGCCAGTAGGAACTGGGCGATCACTGAAGCTTTCTTT
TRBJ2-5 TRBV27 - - CASSFRESETQYF TGTGCCAGCAGTTTCAGGGAATCAGAGACCCAGTACTTC
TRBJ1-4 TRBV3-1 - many CASSSASINEKLFF TGTGCCAGCAGCTCTGCTAGCATTAATGAAAAACTGTTTTTT
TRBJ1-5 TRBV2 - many CASSGPGVSNQPQHF TGTGCCAGCAGTGGTCCAGGAGTTAGCAATCAGCCCCAGCATTTT
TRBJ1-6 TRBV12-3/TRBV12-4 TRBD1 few CASSSQGWLQGAENSPLHF TGTGCCAGCAGTTCCCAGGGATGGTTACAGGGGGCAGAAAATTCACCCCTCCACTTT
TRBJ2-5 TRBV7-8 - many CASNSGVWETQYF TGTGCCAGCAACTCAGGGGTTTGGGAGACCCAGTACTTC
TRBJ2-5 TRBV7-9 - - CASSSLRGGAETQYF TGTGCCAGCAGCTCCCTCCGGGGAGGTGCGGAGACCCAGTACTTC
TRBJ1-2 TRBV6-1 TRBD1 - CASRGQGRIGYTF TGTGCCAGCCGGGGACAGGGGAGGATCGGCTACACCTTC
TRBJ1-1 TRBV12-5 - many CAAGVGTEAFF TGTGCTGCAGGGGTGGGCACTGAAGCTTTCTTT
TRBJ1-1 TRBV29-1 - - CSVEAGDSVNTEAFF TGCAGCGTTGAAGCTGGGGATAGTGTGAACACTGAAGCTTTCTTT
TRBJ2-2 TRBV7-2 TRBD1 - CASSFGTVNTGELFF TGTGCCAGCAGCTTCGGGACAGTTAACACCGGGGAGCTGTTTTTT
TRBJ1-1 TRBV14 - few CASSQEPRNTEAFF TGCGCCAGCAGCCAAGAGCCCCGGAACACTGAAGCTTTCTTT
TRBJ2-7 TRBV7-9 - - CASSSRDENYEQYF TGTGCCAGCAGCTCCAGGGACGAGAACTACGAGCAGTACTTC
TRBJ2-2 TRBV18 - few CASSPLPSGELFF TGTGCCAGCTCACCATTACCTTCCGGGGAGCTGTTTTTT
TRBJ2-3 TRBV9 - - CASSVEGVTDTQYF TGTGCCAGCAGCGTAGAGGGCGTCACAGATACGCAGTATTTT
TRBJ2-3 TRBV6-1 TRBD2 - CASSEGVLAGGGADTQYF TGTGCCAGCAGTGAAGGGGTACTAGCGGGAGGGGGCGCAGATACGCAGTATTTT
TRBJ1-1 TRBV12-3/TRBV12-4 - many CASTLQGPNTEAFF TGTGCCAGCACCCTGCAGGGACCTAACACTGAAGCTTTCTTT
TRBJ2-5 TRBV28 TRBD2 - CATCKGSGTSGRGGQETQYF TGTGCCACCTGTAAGGGATCCGGGACTAGCGGGAGAGGGGGTCAAGAGACCCAGTACTTC
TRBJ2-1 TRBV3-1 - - CASSHGLYNEQFF TGTGCCAGCAGCCACGGGCTCTACAATGAGCAGTTCTTC
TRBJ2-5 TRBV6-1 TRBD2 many CASSRLAVYQETQYF TGTGCCAGCAGTAGACTAGCGGTGTACCAAGAGACCCAGTACTTC
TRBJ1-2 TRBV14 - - CASSQDRGIYGYTF TGTGCCAGCAGCCAAGATCGGGGGATCTATGGCTACACCTTC
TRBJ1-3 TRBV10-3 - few CAIAAISGNTIYF TGTGCCATTGCGGCAATCTCTGGAAACACCATATATTTT